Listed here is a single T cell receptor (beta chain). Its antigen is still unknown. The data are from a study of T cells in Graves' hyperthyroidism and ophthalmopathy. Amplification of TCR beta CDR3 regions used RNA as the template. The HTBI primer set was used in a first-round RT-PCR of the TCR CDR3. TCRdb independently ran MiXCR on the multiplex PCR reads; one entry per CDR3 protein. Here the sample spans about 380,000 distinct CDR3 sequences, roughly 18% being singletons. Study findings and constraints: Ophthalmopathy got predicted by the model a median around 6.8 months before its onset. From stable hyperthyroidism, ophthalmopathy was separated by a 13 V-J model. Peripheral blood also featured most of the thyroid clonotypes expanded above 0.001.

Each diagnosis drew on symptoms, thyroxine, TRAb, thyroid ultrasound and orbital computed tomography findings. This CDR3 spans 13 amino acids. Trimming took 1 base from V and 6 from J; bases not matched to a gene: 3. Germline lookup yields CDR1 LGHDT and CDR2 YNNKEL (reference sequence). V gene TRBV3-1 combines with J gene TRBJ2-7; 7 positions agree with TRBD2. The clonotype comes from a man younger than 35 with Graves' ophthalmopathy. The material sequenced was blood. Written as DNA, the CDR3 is TGTGCCAGCAGCCAAGGGGCGGGAGCCGAGCAGTACTTC. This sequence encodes CASSQGAGAEQYF.